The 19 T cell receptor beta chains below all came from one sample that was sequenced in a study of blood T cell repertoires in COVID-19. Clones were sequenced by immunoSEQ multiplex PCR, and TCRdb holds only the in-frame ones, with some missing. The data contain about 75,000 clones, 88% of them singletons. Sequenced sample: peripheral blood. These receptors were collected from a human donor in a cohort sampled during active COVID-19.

The CDR3 sequence: CSVSPGIEAFF. Written as DNA, the CDR3 is TGCAGTGTTTCCCCAGGGATTGAAGCTTTCTTT. This sequence joins TRBV20-1 and TRBJ1-1, with a possible D match to TRBD1 (5 bases). V was shortened by 7 bases and J by 7 bases, with 13 bases between the two germline ends. The germline V gene encodes CDR1 DFQATT and CDR2 SNEGSKA (reference sequence). The CDR3 is 11 amino acids.

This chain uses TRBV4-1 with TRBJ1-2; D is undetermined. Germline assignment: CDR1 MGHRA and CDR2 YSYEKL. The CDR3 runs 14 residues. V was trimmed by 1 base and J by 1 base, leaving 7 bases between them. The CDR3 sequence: CASSQVGGNYGYTF. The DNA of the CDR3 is TGCGCCAGCAGCCAAGTAGGAGGTAACTATGGCTACACCTTC.

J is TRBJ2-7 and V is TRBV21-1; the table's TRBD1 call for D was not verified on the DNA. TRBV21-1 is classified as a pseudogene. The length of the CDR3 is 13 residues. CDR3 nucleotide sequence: TGTGCCAGCACCTGGACAGGGGGGGCCGAGCAGTACTTC. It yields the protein CASTWTGGAEQYF.

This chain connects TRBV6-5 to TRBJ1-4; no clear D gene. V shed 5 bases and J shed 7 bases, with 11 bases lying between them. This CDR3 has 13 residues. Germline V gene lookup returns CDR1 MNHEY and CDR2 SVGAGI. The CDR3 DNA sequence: TGTGCCAGCAGTCCCGGGGTGGGTGAAAAACTGTTTTTT. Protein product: CASSPGVGEKLFF.

This CDR3 reads CASSEAGGYGYTF. The CDR3 DNA sequence: TGTGCCAGCAGTGAAGCGGGGGGCTATGGCTACACCTTC. This chain links TRBV2 with TRBJ1-2; D might be TRBD1 (5 bases). The CDR3 totals 13 residues. CDR1 and CDR2 (germline): SNHLY, FYNNEI. V was trimmed by 0 bases and J by 4 bases, leaving 6 bases between them. Full variable domain (missing parts from reference TRBV2 and TRBJ1-2): EPEVTQTPSHQVTQMGQEVILRCVPISNHLYFYWYRQILGQKVEFLVSFYNNEISEKSEIFDDQFSVERPDGSNFTLKIRSTKLEDSAMYFCASSEAGGYGYTFGSGTRLTVV.

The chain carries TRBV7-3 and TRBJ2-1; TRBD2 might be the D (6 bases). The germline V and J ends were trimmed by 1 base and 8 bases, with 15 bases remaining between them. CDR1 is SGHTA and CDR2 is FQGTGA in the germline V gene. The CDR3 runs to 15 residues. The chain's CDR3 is CASSLMTTSSHEQFF. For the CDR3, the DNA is TGTGCCAGCAGCTTAATGACGACTAGTAGTCATGAGCAGTTCTTC.

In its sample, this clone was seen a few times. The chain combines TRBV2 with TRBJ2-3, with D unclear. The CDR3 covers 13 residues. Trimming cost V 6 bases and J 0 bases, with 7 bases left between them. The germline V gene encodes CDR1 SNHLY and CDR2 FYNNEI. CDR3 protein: CASSYGSTDTQYF. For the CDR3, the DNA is TGTGCCAGCAGCTACGGGAGCACAGATACGCAGTATTTT.

The CDR3 here is CASSSRRANYGYTF. The CDR3 DNA is TGTGCCAGCAGCTCCCGGAGGGCCAACTATGGCTACACCTTC. The gene calls are TRBV7-9 and TRBJ1-2; D is undetermined. This CDR3 is built from 14 residues. Trimming left V 4 bases short and J 2 bases short, with 11 bases between. Germline CDR1 and CDR2: SEHNR and FQNEAQ (reference sequence).

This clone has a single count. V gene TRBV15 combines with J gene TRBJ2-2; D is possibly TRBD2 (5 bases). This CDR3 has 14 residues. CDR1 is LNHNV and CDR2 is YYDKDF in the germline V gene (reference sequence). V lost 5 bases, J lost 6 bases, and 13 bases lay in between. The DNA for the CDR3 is TGTGCCACCAGCGCCCGGACCGGGGCCGGGGAGCTGTTTTTT. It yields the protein CATSARTGAGELFF.

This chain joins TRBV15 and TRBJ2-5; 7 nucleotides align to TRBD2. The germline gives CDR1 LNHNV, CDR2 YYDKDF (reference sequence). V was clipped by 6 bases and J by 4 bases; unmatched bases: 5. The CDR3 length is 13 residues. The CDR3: CATSFGEGETQYF. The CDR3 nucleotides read TGTGCCACCAGTTTCGGGGAGGGAGAGACCCAGTACTTC.

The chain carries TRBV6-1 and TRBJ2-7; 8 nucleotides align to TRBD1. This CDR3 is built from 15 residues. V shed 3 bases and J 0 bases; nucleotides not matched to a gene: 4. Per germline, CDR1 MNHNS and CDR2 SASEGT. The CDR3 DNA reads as TGTGCCAGCAGTGAGGGGACAGGATACTCCTACGAGCAGTACTTC. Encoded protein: CASSEGTGYSYEQYF.

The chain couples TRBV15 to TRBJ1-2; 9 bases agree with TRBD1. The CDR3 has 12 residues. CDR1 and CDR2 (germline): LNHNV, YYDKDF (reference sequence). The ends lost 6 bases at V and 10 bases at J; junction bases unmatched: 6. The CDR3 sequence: CATRAGTGHYTF. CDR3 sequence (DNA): TGTGCCACCAGGGCCGGGACAGGGCACTACACCTTC.

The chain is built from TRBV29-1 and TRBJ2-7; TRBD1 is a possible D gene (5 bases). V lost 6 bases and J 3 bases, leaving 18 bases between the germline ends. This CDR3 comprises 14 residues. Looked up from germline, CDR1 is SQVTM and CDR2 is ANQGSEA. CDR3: CSVAGLKGRYEQYF. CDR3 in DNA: TGCAGCGTGGCCGGCCTAAAGGGGCGCTACGAGCAGTACTTC.

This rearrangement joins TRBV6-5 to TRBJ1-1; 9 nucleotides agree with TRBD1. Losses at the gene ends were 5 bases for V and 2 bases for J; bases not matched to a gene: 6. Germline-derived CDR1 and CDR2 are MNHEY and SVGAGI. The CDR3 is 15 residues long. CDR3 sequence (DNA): TGTGCCAGCAGTCAATGGACAGGGGCTAACACTGAAGCTTTCTTT. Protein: CASSQWTGANTEAFF.

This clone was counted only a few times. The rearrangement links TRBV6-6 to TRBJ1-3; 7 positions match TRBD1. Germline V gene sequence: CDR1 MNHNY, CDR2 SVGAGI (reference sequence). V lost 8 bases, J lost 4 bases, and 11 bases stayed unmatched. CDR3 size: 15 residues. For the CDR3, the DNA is TGTGCCAGCTATGAGACAGGGTCGGGAGGAAACACCATATATTTT. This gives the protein CASYETGSGGNTIYF.

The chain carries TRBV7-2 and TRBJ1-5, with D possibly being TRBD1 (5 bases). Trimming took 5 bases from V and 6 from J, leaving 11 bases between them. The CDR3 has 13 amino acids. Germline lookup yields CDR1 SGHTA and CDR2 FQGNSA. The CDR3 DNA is TGTGCCAGCAGCCCGACGGGGGTTCAGCCCCAGCATTTT. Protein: CASSPTGVQPQHF.

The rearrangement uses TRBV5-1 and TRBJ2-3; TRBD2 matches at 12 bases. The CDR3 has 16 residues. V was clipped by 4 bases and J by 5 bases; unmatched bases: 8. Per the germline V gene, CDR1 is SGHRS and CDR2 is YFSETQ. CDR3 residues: CASSPVLAGGQDTQYF. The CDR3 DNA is TGCGCCAGCAGCCCTGTCCTAGCGGGGGGGCAAGATACGCAGTATTTT.

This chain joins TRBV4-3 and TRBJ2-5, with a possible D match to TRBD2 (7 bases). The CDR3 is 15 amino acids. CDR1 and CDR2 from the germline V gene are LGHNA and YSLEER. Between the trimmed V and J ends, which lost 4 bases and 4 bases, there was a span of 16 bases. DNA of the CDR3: TGCGCCAGCAGCCCAGGGAGGGGGACGGGAGAGACCCAGTACTTC. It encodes CASSPGRGTGETQYF.

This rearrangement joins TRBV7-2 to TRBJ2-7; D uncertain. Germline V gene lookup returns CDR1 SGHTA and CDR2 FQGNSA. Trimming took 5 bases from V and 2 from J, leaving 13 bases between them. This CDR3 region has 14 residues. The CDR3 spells CASSRAPETYEQYF. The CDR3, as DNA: TGTGCCAGCAGCCGCGCCCCCGAAACCTACGAGCAGTACTTC. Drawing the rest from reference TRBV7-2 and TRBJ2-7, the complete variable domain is GAGVSQSPSNKVTEKGKDVELRCDPISGHTALYWYRQSLGQGLEFLIYFQGNSAPDKSGLPSDRFSAERTGGSVSTLTIQRTQQEDSAVYLCASSRAPETYEQYFGPGTRLTVT.